Below are 12 T cell receptor beta chains sequenced from a single sample in a study of technical replicates of blood from a few donors. TCRdb's copy holds only in-frame clones and misses some; the assay was immunoSEQ multiplex PCR. The table lists around 64,000 clones, just over 90% of them singletons. Sequencing was done on a sample of PBMCs. The receptors derive from a human donor in good health. Some clones in this sample may be carry-over from other donors' samples.

The chain has TRBV5-4 and TRBJ2-3, with TRBD2 as a possible D gene (7 bases). Trimming pared 4 bases from V and 0 bases from J, leaving 21 bases between. The CDR3 is 18 amino acids. The germline V gene encodes CDR1 SGHNT and CDR2 YYREEE (reference sequence). CDR3 in amino acids: CASSARPGGASSTDTQYF. The DNA for the CDR3 is TGTGCCAGCAGCGCCCGCCCTGGGGGGGCGTCTAGCACAGATACGCAGTATTTT.

This CDR3 reads CASSQDSGGRTPLHF. The CDR3 DNA follows: TGTGCCAGCAGCCAAGATTCGGGGGGAAGGACACCCCTCCACTTT. The chain recombines TRBV14 with TRBJ1-6, with D possibly being TRBD1 (5 bases). CDR1 is SGHDN, CDR2 FVKESK, per germline. The CDR3 is made up of 15 amino acids. Trimming stripped 0 bases from V and 11 bases from J, with 14 bases between.

This clone was picked up one time. The chain uses TRBV2 and TRBJ1-5, with D possibly matching TRBD1 (6 bases). V lost 7 bases and J 0 bases, leaving 22 bases between the germline ends. The CDR3 loop spans 18 amino acids. In germline, CDR1 is SNHLY, CDR2 FYNNEI. CDR3 amino acids: CASNFRDIRILSNQPQHF. For the CDR3, the DNA is TGTGCCAGCAATTTTCGGGACATACGAATACTTAGCAATCAGCCCCAGCATTTT.

V is TRBV10-1 and J is TRBJ2-7, with 10 bases matching TRBD2. The CDR3 covers 15 residues. Germline CDR1 and CDR2: WNHNN and SYGVQD (reference sequence). Losses at the gene ends were 2 bases for V and 4 bases for J; bases not matched to a gene: 5. The CDR3 here is CASSENEREGYEQYF. CDR3 DNA sequence: TGCGCCAGCAGTGAGAACGAGCGGGAGGGATACGAGCAGTACTTC.

The chain employs TRBV7-9 and TRBJ1-4; the D is unclear. The CDR3 length is 16 residues. Per the germline V gene, CDR1 is SEHNR and CDR2 is FQNEAQ (reference sequence). The V gene lost 6 bases and the J gene lost 2 bases, with 16 bases spanning the gap. CDR3 region: CASRSQSGITNEKLFF. DNA of the CDR3: TGTGCCAGCAGATCTCAATCCGGGATTACTAATGAAAAACTGTTTTTT.

V gene TRBV4-3 combines with J gene TRBJ1-4, with D unclear. The CDR3 spans 15 residues. Trimming cost V 0 bases and J 1 base, with 6 bases left between them. Germline CDR1 reads LGHNA; CDR2 reads YSLEER. CDR3 region: CASSQDSGTNEKLFF. In nucleotides, the CDR3 is TGCGCCAGCAGCCAAGATAGTGGAACTAATGAAAAACTGTTTTTT.

The CDR3 here is CASRPLTRKAQYGYTF. The CDR3 DNA reads as TGTGCCAGCAGGCCACTAACGCGAAAGGCGCAGTATGGCTACACCTTC. The chain combines TRBV11-2 with TRBJ1-2; no firm D call. The germline V gene has CDR1 SGHAT and CDR2 FQNNGV. The V end was cut by 6 bases, the J end by 5 bases, with 22 bases between. The CDR3 covers 16 residues.

V is TRBV7-3 and J is TRBJ2-1, with a weak D call TRBD2 (5 bases). CDR1 and CDR2 (germline): SGHTA, FQGTGA. This CDR3 has 14 residues. Trimming pared 2 bases from V and 10 bases from J, leaving 15 bases between. CDR3: CASSLGLPNDEQFF. Written as DNA, the CDR3 is TGTGCCAGCAGCTTAGGACTCCCCAACGACGAGCAGTTCTTC.

V gene TRBV29-1 combines with J gene TRBJ2-1; 10 nucleotides line up with TRBD2. CDR1 SQVTM and CDR2 ANQGSEA come from the germline V gene. This CDR3 has 16 residues. Trimming at V came to 1 base and at J to 5 bases, leaving 8 bases not matched to a gene. The CDR3 bases are TGCAGCGTTGAAGGTCATGGGACTAGCGACCACAATGAGCAGTTCTTC. Translated, it gives CSVEGHGTSDHNEQFF.

The genes are TRBV6-1 and TRBJ2-7, with D possibly being TRBD1 (5 bases). The V gene's germline CDR1 is MNHNS and CDR2 SASEGT. V was cut by 7 bases and J by 3 bases, with 13 bases left in between. The CDR3 sequence is 13 residues long. CDR3 protein: CASIIPQGYEQYF. CDR3 nucleotide sequence: TGTGCCAGCATAATACCTCAGGGCTACGAGCAGTACTTC.

The V and J genes are TRBV5-6 and TRBJ2-3; D call uncertain. The CDR3 covers 15 residues. V lost 1 base and J lost 3, with 12 bases in between. Germline CDR1 and CDR2: SGHDT and YYEEEE. Here the CDR3 reads CASSLFVVSTDTQYF. The DNA for the CDR3 is TGTGCCAGCAGCTTGTTCGTAGTCTCTACAGATACGCAGTATTTT.

The V gene is TRBV11-1, the J gene TRBJ2-5, with a tentative D call TRBD2 (6 bases). The V gene lost 4 bases and the J gene lost 5 bases, with 14 bases spanning the gap. CDR1 and CDR2 from the germline V gene are SGHAT and FQDESV (reference sequence). The CDR3 spans 14 residues. The CDR3 sequence is CASSSQRVSETQYF. Written as DNA, the CDR3 is TGTGCCAGCAGCTCCCAGCGGGTTAGTGAGACCCAGTACTTC.